Following are 22 T cell receptor beta chains from one sample sequenced in a study of spatial heterogeneity in lung cancer. Study observations and caveats: Counts of expanded intratumoral alpha and beta TCRs tracked tumor mutation counts.

TCRdb processed the 5' RACE reads anew with MiXCR; each CDR3 protein has one entry. The table records some 11,000 distinct CDR3 sequences, roughly 5% of them present only once. These receptors are not linked to any known antigen. The time point denotes: sample taken at primary tumor resection. The sequenced sample was lung tumor tissue, obtained at surgery. The receptors shown here come from a male donor with early-stage non-small cell lung cancer.

This clonotype was recorded at least ten times. Within a library made for alpha chains, this beta chain is off target, and its count is uninformative. V and J are TRBV27 and TRBJ2-2; unclear D gene. CDR3 length: 13 residues. V was pared by 0 bases and J by 2 bases, with 1 base between. Germline assignment: CDR1 MNHEY and CDR2 SMNVEV (reference sequence). CDR3 residues: CASSLSNTGELFF. The DNA for the CDR3 is TGTGCCAGCAGTTTATCCAACACCGGGGAGCTGTTTTTT.

This clonotype was seen repeatedly, ten times or more. This beta chain slipped into a library made for alpha chains as a stray read, so its size is not meaningful. V is TRBV12-3 or TRBV12-4 and J is TRBJ2-3, with D perhaps TRBD1 (6 bases). This CDR3 contains 16 residues. Between the trimmed V and J ends, which lost 7 bases and 2 bases, there was a span of 19 bases. The CDR3 loop reads CASTRQALSPTDTQYF. CDR3 nucleotides: TGTGCCAGCACCCGACAGGCACTATCCCCCACAGATACGCAGTATTTT.

This clonotype was recorded a few times. This beta chain turned up in a library designed for alpha chains; as an off-target read, its abundance says little. The J gene is TRBJ2-7, the V gene TRBV4-2; 7 bases fit TRBD2. Germline V gives CDR1 LGHNA, CDR2 YNFKEQ. The V gene end was trimmed by 1 base and the J gene end by 2 bases; junction bases not matched to a gene: 11. The CDR3 extends over 17 amino acids. The CDR3 sequence: CASSQAPTRGGTYEQYF. The CDR3 bases are TGTGCCAGCAGCCAAGCTCCTACTAGGGGAGGGACCTACGAGCAGTACTTC.

This clonotype was seen ten or more times. Little can be read into the size of this beta chain, an off-target read in a library designed for alpha chains. This chain uses TRBV28 with TRBJ2-1; 9 positions match TRBD2. Germline V CDR1 and CDR2: MDHEN, SYDVKM. The CDR3 has 15 residues. V trimming: 4 bases; J trimming: 7 bases; junction bases outside the gene matches: 8. DNA of the CDR3: TGTGCCAGCAGTTCCTCAGCGGGAGGATCAAATGAGCAGTTCTTC. Residues: CASSSSAGGSNEQFF.

This clonotype was counted at least ten times. Found in a library prepared for alpha chains, this beta chain is an off-target read, and its abundance has little meaning. The chain couples TRBV29-1 to TRBJ2-7, with 8 positions matching TRBD2. The germline CDR1 and CDR2 sequences are SQVTM and ANQGSEA. The V gene end was trimmed by 3 bases and the J gene end by 5 bases; junction bases not matched to a gene: 6. The CDR3 spans 13 residues. In nucleotides, the CDR3 is TGCAGCGTTGAGCCCGTAGCGGGAAACGAGCAGTACTTC. Translating it yields CSVEPVAGNEQYF.

The sample holds many counts of this clonotype. Found in a library prepared for alpha chains, this beta chain is an off-target read, and its abundance has little meaning. CDR3 region: CASSQAVKETQYF. Here the CDR3 DNA reads TGTGCCAGCAGCCAGGCGGTTAAAGAGACCCAGTACTTC. The chain recombines TRBV14 with TRBJ2-5; D gene unclear. Trimming left V 3 bases short and J 3 bases short, with 8 bases between. The CDR3 is 13 residues long. Germline CDR1 SGHDN, CDR2 FVKESK.

Relative to its sample, this clonotype is large. A library prepared for alpha chains yielded this beta chain as an off-target read; its size is of little meaning. The rearrangement uses TRBV12-3 or TRBV12-4 and TRBJ2-3, with TRBD1 as a possible D gene (6 bases). V shed 1 base and J shed 1 base, with 6 bases lying between them. This CDR3 has 14 amino acids. CDR3 amino acids: CASSLGGRTDTQYF. DNA for the CDR3: TGTGCCAGCAGTTTAGGGGGGCGCACAGATACGCAGTATTTT.

This clonotype was detected ten times or more. This beta chain is off target for a library built for alpha chains, so its abundance means little. V gene TRBV29-1 combines with J gene TRBJ2-1, with 9 bases that match TRBD1. From germline, CDR1 is SQVTM and CDR2 ANQGSEA. This CDR3 comprises 14 residues. The V and J ends lost 5 bases and 8 bases, in that order; junction bases with no gene match: 10. The CDR3 here is CSVTRDRVGDEQFF. CDR3 bases: TGCAGCGTTACCCGGGACAGGGTGGGGGATGAGCAGTTCTTC.

This clonotype has ten or more counts. Because the library targeted alpha chains, this beta chain is an off-target read whose size means little. V usage is TRBV28 and J usage is TRBJ2-1, with 7 bases fitting TRBD1. Per germline, CDR1 MDHEN and CDR2 SYDVKM. V lost 2 bases and J lost 5; bases outside the gene matches: 3. This CDR3 region has 14 residues. The CDR3 sequence: CASSLTQGNNEQFF. DNA of the CDR3: TGTGCCAGCAGTTTAACACAGGGGAACAATGAGCAGTTCTTC. Supplemented by reference TRBV28 and TRBJ2-1, the full variable domain reads DVKVTQSSRYLVKRTGEKVFLECVQDMDHENMFWYRQDPGLGLRLIYFSYDVKMKEKGDIPEGYSVSREKKERFSLILESASTNQTSMYLCASSLTQGNNEQFFGPGTRLTVL.

This clonotype has a handful of counts. This beta chain is an unintended read in a library built for alpha chains; its size means little. The chain combines TRBV3-1 with TRBJ2-2, with D hard to call. Trimming took 1 base from V and 1 from J, leaving 10 bases between them. The CDR3 runs to 16 residues. CDR1 and CDR2 from the germline V gene are LGHDT and YNNKEL (reference sequence). CDR3 protein: CASSQGGRQNTGELFF. CDR3 DNA: TGTGCCAGCAGCCAAGGAGGTCGCCAGAACACCGGGGAGCTGTTTTTT.

By sample share, this clonotype is medium-sized. One end of the junction varies from germline; a read error may be responsible. This beta chain is an off-target read within a library intended for alpha chains, so its frequency means little. The chain combines TRBV20-1 with TRBJ1-6; TRBD1 might be the D (5 bases). CDR3 length equals 14 residues. Germline V CDR1 and CDR2: DFQATT, SNEGSKA (reference sequence). DNA of the CDR3: TGCAGTGCAAGAGTAGACAGTCCAAATTCACCCCTCCACTTT. Translation gives CSARVDSPNSPLHF.

This clonotype was recorded at least ten times. This beta chain is an off-target read within a library intended for alpha chains, so its frequency means little. V usage is TRBV6-6 and J usage is TRBJ2-3; 9 bases match TRBD1. Germline CDR1 is MNHNY and CDR2 is SVGAGI (reference sequence). This CDR3 is built from 16 residues. Trimming removed 0 bases from V and 2 bases from J; junction bases left unmatched: 3. As DNA, the CDR3 is TGTGCCAGCAGTTACTCAGCACAGGGGGCCACAGATACGCAGTATTTT. It codes for CASSYSAQGATDTQYF.

This clonotype is labeled medium-sized. As an off-target read in a library built for alpha chains, this beta chain has a frequency of little significance. This chain uses TRBV6-2 or TRBV6-3 with TRBJ2-1, with 7 nucleotides matching TRBD2. There are 16 residues in the CDR3. Germline V gene data show CDR1 as MNHEY and CDR2 as SVGEGT. Trimming took 3 bases from V and 1 from J; bases not matched to a gene: 6. CDR3: CASSYEAGESYNEQFF. In DNA, the CDR3 is TGTGCCAGCAGTTATGAGGCGGGGGAGTCCTACAATGAGCAGTTCTTC.

This clonotype showed up many times. In a library made to pick up alpha chains, this beta chain is a stray read with a size that means little. The chain has TRBV10-2 and TRBJ2-7, with D unresolved. The ends were cut back, 3 bases at V and 5 bases at J, with 14 bases in the middle. Germline-derived CDR1 and CDR2 are WSHSY and SAAADI. The CDR3 consists of 14 residues. The CDR3 DNA reads as TGCGCCAGCAGTGACAGGCCCCCTAGGCACGAGCAGTACTTC. This gives the protein CASSDRPPRHEQYF.

Notes on this clonotype: With the library built for alpha chains, this beta chain is off target and its frequency is not meaningful. The chain joins TRBV7-2 to TRBJ1-2; TRBD1 aligns across 11 bases. This CDR3 is 18 amino acids long. J lost 3 bases, V lost 5 bases, and 14 bases had no gene match. CDR1 and CDR2 from the germline V gene are SGHTA and FQGNSA. The CDR3 coding sequence is TGTGCCAGCAGCCCAGGGACAGGGGGACCAATAGGGGACTATGGCTACACCTTC. It is translated as CASSPGTGGPIGDYGYTF.

This clonotype was observed at least ten times. In a library made to pick up alpha chains, this beta chain is a stray read with a size that means little. This rearrangement joins TRBV29-1 to TRBJ2-6; D perhaps matches TRBD1 (5 bases). The CDR3 runs to 14 residues. V was pared by 5 bases and J by 1 base, with 9 bases between. CDR1 and CDR2 from the germline V gene are SQVTM and ANQGSEA. Written as DNA, the CDR3 is TGCAGCGTTACGGCAGGGTCTGGGGCCAACGTCCTGACTTTC. Translating it yields CSVTAGSGANVLTF. Full variable domain (missing parts from reference TRBV29-1 and TRBJ2-6): SAVISQKPSRDICQRGTSLTIQCQVDSQVTMMFWYRQQPGQSLTLIATANQGSEATYESGFVIDKFPISRPNLTFSTLTVSNMSPEDSSIYLCSVTAGSGANVLTFGAGSRLTVL.

Of note for this clonotype: This beta chain came through as a stray read in a library set up for alpha chains, and its size says little. V usage is TRBV5-1 and J usage is TRBJ1-6; D uncertain. This CDR3 contains 15 residues. Trimming removed 0 bases from V and 7 bases from J, with 11 bases in between. Germline values: CDR1 SGHRS, CDR2 YFSETQ. DNA for the CDR3: TGCGCCAGCAGCTTGGCCGGGAAAGAGAATTCACCCCTCCACTTT. Amino acids: CASSLAGKENSPLHF.

Relative to its sample, this clonotype is medium-sized. This beta chain came through as a stray read in a library set up for alpha chains, and its size says little. The chain is built from TRBV6-1 and TRBJ1-3; possibly TRBD1 for D (5 bases). The CDR3 spans 16 residues. Per germline, CDR1 MNHNS and CDR2 SASEGT. The V and J ends lost 1 base and 4 bases respectively, with 14 bases between them. Here the CDR3 DNA reads TGTGCCAGCAGTGAAGGGGAAGGGACGGGAGGAAACACCATATATTTT. This codes for CASSEGEGTGGNTIYF.

The sample holds many counts of this clonotype. For a library built for alpha chains, this beta chain is a stray read; little rests on its size. The rearrangement joins TRBV20-1 to TRBJ1-5; D unresolved. Looked up from germline, CDR1 is DFQATT and CDR2 is SNEGSKA (reference sequence). CDR3 size: 12 residues. The V gene lost 2 bases and the J gene lost 4 bases, with 6 bases spanning the gap. DNA of the CDR3: TGCAGTGCTAGAACGGGAAATCAGCCCCAGCATTTT. Translation: CSARTGNQPQHF.

There are many counts of this clonotype. This beta chain slipped into a library made for alpha chains as a stray read, so its size is not meaningful. This chain links TRBV20-1 with TRBJ2-3; D is undetermined. V gave up 1 base and J gave up 2 bases, with 16 bases separating them. This CDR3 region has 16 residues. From germline, CDR1 is DFQATT and CDR2 SNEGSKA (reference sequence). The CDR3 coding sequence is TGCAGTGCTAGAGGTCCCGACCCCGCGGCCACAGATACGCAGTATTTT. Protein product: CSARGPDPAATDTQYF.

This clonotype was counted at least ten times. This beta chain is an off-target read within a library intended for alpha chains, so its frequency means little. The chain links TRBV12-3 or TRBV12-4 to TRBJ2-2; 12 bases map to TRBD2. This CDR3 has 17 residues. V dropped 5 bases and J dropped 3; count of bases not matched to a gene: 7. The CDR3 coding sequence is TGTGCCAGCAGTGTACTAGCGGGGGGCCGGGACACCGGGGAGCTGTTTTTT. Its translation is CASSVLAGGRDTGELFF.

There are many counts of this clonotype. The library was prepared for alpha chains; this beta chain is a stray read, so its frequency means little. This sequence joins TRBV18 and TRBJ2-2; 7 nucleotides match TRBD1. This CDR3 spans 16 amino acids. Germline V gene sequence: CDR1 KGHSH, CDR2 LQKENI. The V gene end was trimmed by 6 bases and the J gene end by 0 bases; junction bases not matched to a gene: 7. The CDR3 loop reads CASSKDRASNTGELFF. The DNA of the CDR3 is TGTGCCAGCTCCAAAGACAGGGCCTCGAACACCGGGGAGCTGTTTTTT. Complete variable domain (other parts from reference TRBV18 and TRBJ2-2): NAGVMQNPRHLVRRRGQEARLRCSPMKGHSHVYWYRQLPEEGLKFMVYLQKENIIDESGMPKERFSAEFPKEGPSILRIQQVVRGDSAAYFCASSKDRASNTGELFFGEGSRLTVL.